One sample yielded the 7 T cell receptor beta chains listed below, sequenced in a study of blood T cell repertoires in COVID-19. Some clones are missing from TCRdb's copy, which holds only in-frame ones; the method was immunoSEQ multiplex PCR. The sample includes some 250,000 clones, around four fifths of them seen just once. The sample taken for sequencing was peripheral blood. The receptors shown here come from a man aged 30 to 45 who had recovered from COVID-19.

The table lists this clone with a count of one. The genes are TRBV12-3 or TRBV12-4 and TRBJ2-3; D unresolved. V was cut by 3 bases and J by 14 bases, with 12 bases left in between. The CDR3 runs to 11 residues. CDR3 sequence reads: CASSFDSSPYF. DNA for the CDR3: TGTGCCAGCAGTTTTGATAGTAGTCCGTATTTT.

This clone turned up a few times. The chain couples TRBV11-2 to TRBJ2-3, with TRBD2 matching over 9 bases. J was trimmed by 2 bases and V by 5 bases; bases with no gene match: 11. The CDR3 runs to 17 residues. CDR1 SGHAT and CDR2 FQNNGV come from the germline V gene. CDR3 bases: TGTGCCAGCAGCCGCAGCGGCGGGGGGGGTTCCACAGATACGCAGTATTTT. This translates into CASSRSGGGGSTDTQYF.

V usage is TRBV18 and J usage is TRBJ1-1; D possibly corresponds to TRBD1 (5 bases). Trimming pared 4 bases from V and 3 bases from J, leaving 15 bases between. The CDR3 is 15 residues long. CDR1 KGHSH and CDR2 LQKENI come from the germline V gene. CDR3 protein: CASSRSRVLDTEAFF. CDR3 nucleotide sequence: TGTGCCAGCTCACGCAGCAGGGTCCTAGACACTGAAGCTTTCTTT.

The V call is TRBV5-1, the J call TRBJ2-5; 12 bases align to TRBD2. Losses at the gene ends were 1 base for V and 6 bases for J; bases not matched to a gene: 7. CDR3 length equals 16 residues. The germline gives CDR1 SGHRS, CDR2 YFSETQ. CDR3 in amino acids: CASSLSSGGAGKTQYF. Written as DNA, the CDR3 is TGCGCCAGCAGCTTGTCTAGCGGGGGGGCCGGGAAGACCCAGTACTTC.

V usage is TRBV7-2 and J usage is TRBJ2-5; TRBD2 matches 9 bases. V was clipped by 2 bases and J by 7 bases; unmatched bases: 8. The CDR3 totals 15 residues. Germline CDR1 reads SGHTA; CDR2 reads FQGNSA. CDR3 loop: CASSLNPSGTGTQYF. DNA for the CDR3: TGTGCCAGCAGCTTAAATCCTAGCGGGACTGGGACCCAGTACTTC.

J is TRBJ1-5 and V is TRBV2, with a weak D call TRBD1 (6 bases). Trimming shortened V by 5 bases and J by 3 bases, and 14 bases separated the two germline ends. This CDR3 spans 15 amino acids. Germline V gene lookup returns CDR1 SNHLY and CDR2 FYNNEI. CDR3 in DNA: TGTGCCAGCAGTAGAGGGGGTGTCGACAATCAGCCCCAGCATTTT. Protein sequence: CASSRGGVDNQPQHF.

This sequence joins TRBV12-1 and TRBJ1-1; the table's TRBD1 call for D was not verified on the DNA. TRBV12-1 is shown as a pseudogene. The CDR3 spans 16 residues. The chain's CDR3 is CASSTTGQGYDTEAFF. CDR3 nucleotides: TGTGCCAGCAGCACCACGGGACAGGGATATGACACTGAAGCTTTCTTT.